Detailed here is one TCR beta chain. Its antigen specificity is not known. Per-nucleotide qualities are absent, and no much larger clonotype sits a single base away. TCRbeta CDR3 regions were amplified from genomic DNA by means of the immunoSEQ Assay, a bias-controlled multiplex PCR. In the authors' own workflow: The number of nucleated cells in each sample was estimated by amplification of reference gene primers within the assay. Sequence reads were collapsed and filtered to measure the absolute abundance of every unique TCRbeta CDR3 rearrangement. For each sample, productive Simpson clonality was calculated as the square root of Simpson's diversity index across productive rearrangements. Sourced from immuneACCESS, this table was stored by TCRdb with only in-frame sequences that have V and J called. A share of the clones is absent; for the studies checked, an unresolved V gene accounts for under half, and the remainder has no known explanation. The DNA was the basis for D and trimming; V, J and clone size are from that table. This sample comprises hundreds of thousands of clones, around 89% of them detected only once. The ten largest clones take up approximately 2.5% of the sample.

The data were taken from a study of blood T cell repertoires in COVID-19 (TCRdb year 2020). In terms of the full investigation: Samples covering the acute and convalescent phases of COVID-19 were provided by collaborators in the United States, Italy and Spain. HLA class I and class II types, where available, came from metadata supplied by the sample provider rather than from assay-based typing. The samples were drawn from the first 160 participants of the ongoing ImmuneRACE study and from 950 to 1,500 subjects provided by 6 global collaborators. Sample metadata almost always included a de-identified subject ID, COVID-19 status, age in years and sex. The repertoires were released in a freely available public database meant as a resource for research on the immune response to SARS-CoV-2. The material from the prospective study consisted of cDNA or gDNA derived from T cells, B-cell-depleted T cells, or PBMCs. The dataset comprised deeply sampled blood TCRbeta repertoires from subjects exposed to, actively infected with, or recovered from COVID-19.

In the prospective study, participants were roughly 18 to 95 years old, resided in 20 to 30 geographic areas of the United States, and were enrolled through a virtual design. In the prospective study, cohorts were assigned on the basis of participant-reported clinical history obtained from a screening survey and a study questionnaire. Recovered participants in ImmuneRACE Cohort 3 were defined by two consecutive negative NP/OP PCR tests, clearance by a healthcare professional, or resolution of symptoms. Each participant in the prospective study had whole blood, serum and a nasopharyngeal or oropharyngeal swab collected by mobile phlebotomists. Participants in the prospective study had the option to provide additional blood draws and questionnaires over a roughly two-month period. Before DNA extraction, blood samples from the prospective study were shipped at room temperature or frozen. General findings and caveats noted by the study authors: Clinical and demographic metadata were provided uncurated, with the amount varying by source and participant.

The V and J ends are trimmed by 2 bases and 10 bases, leaving 10 bases between them. The CDR1 and CDR2 encoded by the germline V gene are SGHTA and FQGTGA. The CDR3 runs 12 residues from the cysteine to the phenylalanine. Only the CDR3 region is kept as DNA, spanning 36 bases read in frame from base 1. The chain is made from TRBV7-3 and TRBJ2-3; no D segment can be confidently identified. This TCR derives from a woman aged 18 to 35 who had recovered from COVID-19. The sample was PBMCs or T cells enriched from blood (not recorded which). The DNA is TGTGCCAGCAGCTTACCTCTTGGAGCGCAGTATTTT. Its product reads: CASSLPLGAQYF.